The clone carrying this T cell receptor beta chain was counted only a few times. The antigen remains unidentified. The entry originates in a study of vaccination and CD4 T cells after COVID-19. Regarding treatment: roughly nine-day PBMC culture with coronavirus spike peptide pools or control peptides (ViraFEST assay). ViraFEST stimulated the growth of antigen-specific T cells using peptide pools and subsequently profiled their TCRs by sequencing. Sequence data for DNA of cultured CD4+ T cells were generated by the Oncomine TCR Beta short-read assay. From the PCR reads, TCRdb called clonotypes with MiXCR, one entry per CDR3 protein. This sample yields 4,600 or so distinct CDR3 sequences, of which around 30% are seen a single time; about a third belongs to the top ten. Germline values: CDR1 SGHTA, CDR2 FQGNSA. V was pared by 2 bases and J by 0 bases, with 8 bases between. CDR3 size: 14 residues.

The receptor was isolated from a human donor who had recovered from COVID-19. V usage is TRBV7-2 and J usage is TRBJ2-7; no definite D call. The sequencing sample was made of CD4+ T cells from blood, cultured in vitro. In DNA, the CDR3 is TGTGCCAGCAGCTTAACGGCCAGCTCCTACGAGCAGTACTTC. Amino acids: CASSLTASSYEQYF.